A selection of T cell receptor beta chains follows, all from one sample in a study of cytomegalovirus exposure and HLA in healthy donors. TCRdb keeps only in-frame clones here, not all; method: immunoSEQ multiplex PCR. The sample contains more than 200,000 clones, less than 95% of which appear only once. The sample comprised PBMCs. The receptors derive from a woman aged 25 to 39 in good health and CMV-seronegative. Both conserved end residues are part of each CDR3. Only part of the rows carry a size: once, few, many, or a class if the clone is expanded.

clone size: .
V gene: TRBV4-2
J gene: TRBJ2-3
CDR3 protein: CASSPEGRADTQYF

clone size: once
V gene: TRBV2
J gene: TRBJ2-7
CDR3 protein: CASREPQVYEQYF

clone size: .
V gene: TRBV30
J gene: TRBJ2-7
CDR3 protein: CAWSVPGLAGVHEQYF

clone size: once
V gene: TRBV19
J gene: TRBJ2-3
CDR3 protein: CASSSASGLSTDTQYF

clone size: .
V gene: TRBV9
J gene: TRBJ2-5
CDR3 protein: CASSVADWETQYF

clone size: .
V gene: TRBV5-4
J gene: TRBJ2-7
CDR3 protein: CASSLELSGGSYEQYF

clone size: .
V gene: TRBV5-1
J gene: TRBJ2-1
CDR3 protein: CASSLRGTYNEQFF

clone size: .
V gene: TRBV6-5
J gene: TRBJ2-7
CDR3 protein: CASSYLGDRAYEQYF

clone size: .
V gene: TRBV18
J gene: TRBJ1-4
CDR3 protein: CASSVISQENEKLFF

clone size: .
V gene: TRBV6-1
J gene: TRBJ2-1
CDR3 protein: CASSGRQSVYNEQFF

clone size: .
V gene: TRBV6-5
J gene: TRBJ2-7
CDR3 protein: CASTLDGTGEQYF

clone size: .
V gene: TRBV28
J gene: TRBJ2-1
CDR3 protein: CASTILAASYNEQFF

clone size: .
V gene: TRBV13
J gene: TRBJ2-3
CDR3 protein: CASSVDTTDTQYF

clone size: .
V gene: TRBV27
J gene: TRBJ2-3
CDR3 protein: CASSPINLFRLLSSTDTQYF

clone size: .
V gene: TRBV19
J gene: TRBJ2-3
CDR3 protein: CASSILAVGTDTQYF

clone size: .
V gene: TRBV5-1
J gene: TRBJ2-1
CDR3 protein: CASSFGLYNEQFF

clone size: .
V gene: TRBV29-1
J gene: TRBJ1-2
CDR3 protein: CSVEPGGAGYTF

clone size: .
V gene: TRBV6-5
J gene: TRBJ2-1
CDR3 protein: CASRLDSSYNEQFF

clone size: .
V gene: TRBV11-2
J gene: TRBJ2-7
CDR3 protein: CASSPRSGDEQYF

clone size: .
V gene: TRBV15
J gene: TRBJ1-1
CDR3 protein: CATRGSLDTEAFF

clone size: .
V gene: TRBV27
J gene: TRBJ1-5
CDR3 protein: CASSLGAYSNQPQHF

clone size: .
V gene: TRBV7-9
J gene: TRBJ1-1
CDR3 protein: CASSLGDEVTAFF

clone size: .
V gene: TRBV2
J gene: TRBJ2-3
CDR3 protein: CASSGTRGTSGRADGDTQYF

clone size: .
V gene: TRBV19
J gene: TRBJ2-5
CDR3 protein: CASSMGGGNQETQYF

clone size: few
V gene: TRBV28
J gene: TRBJ2-2
CDR3 protein: CASSLGLFPSGELFF

clone size: .
V gene: TRBV6-1
J gene: TRBJ1-4
CDR3 protein: CASTPRGAANEKLFF

clone size: .
V gene: TRBV4-3
J gene: TRBJ2-7
CDR3 protein: CASSRTLTSGSSGEQYF

clone size: .
V gene: TRBV19
J gene: TRBJ2-1
CDR3 protein: CASSIVWTGSTYSYNEQFF

clone size: .
V gene: TRBV27
J gene: TRBJ2-6
CDR3 protein: CASSLSVANVLTF

clone size: .
V gene: TRBV7-9
J gene: TRBJ2-7
CDR3 protein: CASSHRQKNEQYF

clone size: .
V gene: TRBV5-1
J gene: TRBJ2-7
CDR3 protein: CASSYGTADSYEQYF

clone size: .
V gene: TRBV15
J gene: TRBJ2-2
CDR3 protein: CATSRLLSGTEVGELFF